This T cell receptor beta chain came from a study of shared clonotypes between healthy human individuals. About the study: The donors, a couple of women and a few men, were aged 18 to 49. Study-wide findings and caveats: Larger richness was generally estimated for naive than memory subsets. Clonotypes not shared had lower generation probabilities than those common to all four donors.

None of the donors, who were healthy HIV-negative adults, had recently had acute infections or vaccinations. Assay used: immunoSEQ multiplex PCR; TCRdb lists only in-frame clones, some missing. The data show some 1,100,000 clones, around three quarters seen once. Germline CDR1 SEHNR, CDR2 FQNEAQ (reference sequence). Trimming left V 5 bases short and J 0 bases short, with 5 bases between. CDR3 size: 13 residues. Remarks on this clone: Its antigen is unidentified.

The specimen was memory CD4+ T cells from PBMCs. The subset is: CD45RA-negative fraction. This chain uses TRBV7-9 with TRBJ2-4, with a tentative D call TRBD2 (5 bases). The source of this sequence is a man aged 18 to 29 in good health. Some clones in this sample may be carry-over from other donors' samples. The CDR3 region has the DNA TGTGCCAGCAGCGGACTAGCCAAAAACATTCAGTACTTC. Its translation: CASSGLAKNIQYF.